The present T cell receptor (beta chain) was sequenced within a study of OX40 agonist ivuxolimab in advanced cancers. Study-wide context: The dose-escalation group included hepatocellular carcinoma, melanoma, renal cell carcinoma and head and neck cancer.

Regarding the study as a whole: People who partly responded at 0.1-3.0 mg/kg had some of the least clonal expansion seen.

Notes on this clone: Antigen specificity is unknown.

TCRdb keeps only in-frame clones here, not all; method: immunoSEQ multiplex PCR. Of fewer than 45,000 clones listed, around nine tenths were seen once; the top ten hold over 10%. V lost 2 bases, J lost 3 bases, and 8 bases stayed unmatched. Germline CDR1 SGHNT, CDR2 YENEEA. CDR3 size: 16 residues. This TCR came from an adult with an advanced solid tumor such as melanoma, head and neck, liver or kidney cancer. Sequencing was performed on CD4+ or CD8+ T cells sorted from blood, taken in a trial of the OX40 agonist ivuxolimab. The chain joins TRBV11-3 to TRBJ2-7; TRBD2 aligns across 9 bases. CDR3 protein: CASSLTRTSENYEQYF. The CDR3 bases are TGTGCCAGCAGCTTAACTCGGACTAGCGAAAACTACGAGCAGTACTTC.